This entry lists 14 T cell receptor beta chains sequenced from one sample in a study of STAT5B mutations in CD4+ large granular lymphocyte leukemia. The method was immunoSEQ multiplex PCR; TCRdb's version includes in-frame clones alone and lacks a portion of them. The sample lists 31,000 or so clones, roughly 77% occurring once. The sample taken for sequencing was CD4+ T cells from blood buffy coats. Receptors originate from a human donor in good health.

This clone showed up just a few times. The CDR3 DNA reads as TGTGCCAGCAGTTACACCTGGACTGTCTCTGGAAACACCATATATTTT. Encoded protein: CASSYTWTVSGNTIYF. The V and J genes are TRBV6-5 and TRBJ1-3; D call uncertain. This CDR3 is built from 16 residues. Germline V lookup: CDR1 MNHEY, CDR2 SVGAGI. V gave up 2 bases and J gave up 0 bases, with 11 bases separating them.

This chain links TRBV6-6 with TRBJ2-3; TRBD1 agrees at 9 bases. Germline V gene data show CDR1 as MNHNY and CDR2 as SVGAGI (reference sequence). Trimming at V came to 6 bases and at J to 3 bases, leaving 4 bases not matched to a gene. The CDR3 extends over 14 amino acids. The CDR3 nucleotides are TGTGCCAGCAGCCAGACAGGGGGAACAGATACGCAGTATTTT. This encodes CASSQTGGTDTQYF.

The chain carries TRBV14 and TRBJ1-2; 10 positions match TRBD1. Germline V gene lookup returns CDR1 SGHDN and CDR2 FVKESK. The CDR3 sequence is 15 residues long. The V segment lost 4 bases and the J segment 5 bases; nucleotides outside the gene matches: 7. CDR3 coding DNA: TGTGCCAGCAGCCCGATTGACAGGGGGCTTTATGGCTACACCTTC. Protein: CASSPIDRGLYGYTF.

CDR3 loop: CASSYSNTEAFF. CDR3 in DNA: TGTGCCAGCAGTTACTCAAACACTGAAGCTTTCTTT. J is TRBJ1-1 and V is TRBV6-6; D gene unclear. Germline V gene lookup returns CDR1 MNHNY and CDR2 SVGAGI (reference sequence). This CDR3 comprises 12 residues. V was pared by 0 bases and J by 2 bases, with 1 base between.

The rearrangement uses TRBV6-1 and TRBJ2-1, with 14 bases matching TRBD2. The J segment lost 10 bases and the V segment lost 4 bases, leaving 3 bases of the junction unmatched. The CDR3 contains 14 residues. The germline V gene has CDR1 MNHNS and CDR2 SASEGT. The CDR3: CASSAGLAGDEQFF. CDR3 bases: TGTGCCAGCAGTGCGGGACTAGCGGGAGACGAGCAGTTCTTC.

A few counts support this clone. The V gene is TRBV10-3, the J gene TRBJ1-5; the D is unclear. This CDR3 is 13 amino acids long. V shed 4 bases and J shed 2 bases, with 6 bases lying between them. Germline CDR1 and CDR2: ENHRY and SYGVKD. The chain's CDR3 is CAISAAGNQPQHF. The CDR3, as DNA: TGTGCCATCAGTGCGGCAGGCAATCAGCCCCAGCATTTT.

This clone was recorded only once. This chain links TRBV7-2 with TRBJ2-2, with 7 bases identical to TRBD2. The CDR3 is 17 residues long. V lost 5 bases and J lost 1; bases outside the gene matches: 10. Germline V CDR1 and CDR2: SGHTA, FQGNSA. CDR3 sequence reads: CASSKNRLAVNTGELFF. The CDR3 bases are TGTGCCAGCAGCAAGAACCGACTAGCTGTGAACACCGGGGAGCTGTTTTTT.

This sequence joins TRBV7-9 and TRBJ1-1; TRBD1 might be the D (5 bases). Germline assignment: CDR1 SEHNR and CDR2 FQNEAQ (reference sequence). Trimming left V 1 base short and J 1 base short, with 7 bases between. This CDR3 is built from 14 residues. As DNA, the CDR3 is TGTGCCAGCAGCTTAGAAGGGGAGAACACTGAAGCTTTCTTT. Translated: CASSLEGENTEAFF.

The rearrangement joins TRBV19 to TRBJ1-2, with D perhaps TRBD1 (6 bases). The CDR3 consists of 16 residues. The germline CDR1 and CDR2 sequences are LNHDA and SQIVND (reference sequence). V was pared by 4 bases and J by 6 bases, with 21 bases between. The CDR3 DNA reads TGTGCCAGTAGTACCCTCACAGGGAGGTGGATGAATGGCTACACCTTC. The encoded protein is CASSTLTGRWMNGYTF.

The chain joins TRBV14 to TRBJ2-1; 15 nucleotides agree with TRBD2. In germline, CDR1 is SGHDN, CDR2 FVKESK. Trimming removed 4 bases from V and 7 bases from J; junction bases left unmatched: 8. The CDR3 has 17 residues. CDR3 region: CASSLGLAGGPQNEQFF. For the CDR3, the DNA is TGTGCCAGCAGCCTTGGACTAGCGGGGGGGCCACAGAATGAGCAGTTCTTC.

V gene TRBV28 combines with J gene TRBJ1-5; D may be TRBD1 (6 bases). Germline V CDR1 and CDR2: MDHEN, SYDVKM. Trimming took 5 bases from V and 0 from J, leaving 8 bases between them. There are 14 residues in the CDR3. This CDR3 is CASSRTVSNQPQHF. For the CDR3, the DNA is TGTGCCAGCAGTCGGACAGTTAGCAATCAGCCCCAGCATTTT. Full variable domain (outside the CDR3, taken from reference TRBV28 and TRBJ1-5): DVKVTQSSRYLVKRTGEKVFLECVQDMDHENMFWYRQDPGLGLRLIYFSYDVKMKEKGDIPEGYSVSREKKERFSLILESASTNQTSMYLCASSRTVSNQPQHFGDGTRLSIL.

CDR3 DNA sequence: TGTGCCAGCAGCTCCTTAACAGGGGGCGCTTCTGGGGCCAACGTCCTGACTTTC. It is translated as CASSSLTGGASGANVLTF. The rearrangement joins TRBV5-4 to TRBJ2-6, with TRBD1 matching over 9 bases. This CDR3 comprises 18 residues. Losses at the gene ends were 3 bases for V and 1 base for J; bases not matched to a gene: 8. In germline, CDR1 is SGHNT, CDR2 YYREEE (reference sequence).

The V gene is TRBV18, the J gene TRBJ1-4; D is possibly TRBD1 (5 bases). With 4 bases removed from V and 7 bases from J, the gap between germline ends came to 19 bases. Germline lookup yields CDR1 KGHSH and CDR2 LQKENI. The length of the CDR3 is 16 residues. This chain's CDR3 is CASSRPSGAEGEKLFF. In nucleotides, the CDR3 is TGTGCCAGCTCACGTCCCTCCGGGGCCGAGGGTGAAAAACTGTTTTTT.

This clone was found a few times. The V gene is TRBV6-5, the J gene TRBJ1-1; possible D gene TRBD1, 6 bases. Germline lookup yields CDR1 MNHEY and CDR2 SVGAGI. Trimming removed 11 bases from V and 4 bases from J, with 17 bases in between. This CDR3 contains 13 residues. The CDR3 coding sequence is TGTGCCGTCAGTCGCGGCAGGGGCACTGAAGCTTTCTTT. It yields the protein CAVSRGRGTEAFF.